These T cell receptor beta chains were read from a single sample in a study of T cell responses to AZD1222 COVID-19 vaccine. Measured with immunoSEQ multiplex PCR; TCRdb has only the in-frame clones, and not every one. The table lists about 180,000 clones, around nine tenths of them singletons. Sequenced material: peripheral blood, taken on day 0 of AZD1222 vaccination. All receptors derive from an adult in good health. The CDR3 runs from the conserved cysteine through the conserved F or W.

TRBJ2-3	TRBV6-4	CASSDSTGGADTQYF
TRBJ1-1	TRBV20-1	CSAGVNTEAFF
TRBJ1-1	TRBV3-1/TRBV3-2	CASSQVEGTEAFF
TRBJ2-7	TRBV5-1	CASSLAGNSYEQYF
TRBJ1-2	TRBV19	CASSSGQAGGWGYTF
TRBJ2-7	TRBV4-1	CASSASGGLYEQYF
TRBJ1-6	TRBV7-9	CASSSQGGPLHF
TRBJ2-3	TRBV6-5	CASSYRTSGDTQYF
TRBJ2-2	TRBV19	CASLPPGQGATGELFF
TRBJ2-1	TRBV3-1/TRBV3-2	CASSQEGVARMFF
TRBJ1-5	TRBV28	CASSVRDRDPMGQPQHF
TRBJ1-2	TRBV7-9	CASSQGTGGLSGYGYTF
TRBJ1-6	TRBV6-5	CASSFYDSPLHF
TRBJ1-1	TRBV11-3	CASRGRGVEAFF
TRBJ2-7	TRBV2	CASSGGLAGAEQYF
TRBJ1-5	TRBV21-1	CASPRRGHSNQPQHF
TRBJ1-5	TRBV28	CASTRPGIPNQPQHF
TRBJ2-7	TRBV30	CAWGASGYEQYF
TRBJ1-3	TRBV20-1	CSALWNTIYF
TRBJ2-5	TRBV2	CASSEAEVGGVETQYF
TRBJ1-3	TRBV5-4	CASSSRDRRNTIYF
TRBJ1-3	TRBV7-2	CASSLVAQNTIYF
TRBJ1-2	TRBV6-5	CASRITENYGYTF